A single sample is the source of the 19 T cell receptor beta chains below, sequenced in a study of cytomegalovirus exposure and HLA in healthy donors (dated by TCRdb to 2015 to 2018). The library was obtained by the immunoSEQ multiplex PCR assay. For the multiplex PCR, a mixture combining 60 forward primers for TCR Vbeta segments and 13 reverse primers for TCR Jbeta segments was used. The table was pulled from immuneACCESS by TCRdb, which kept in-frame rearrangements only. Such tables lose some clones; where checked, under half of the loss comes from unresolved V genes, and the rest has no known cause. Counted in this sample were about 170,000 clones; over 60% of them appeared once. The ten largest clonotypes hold 0.65% to 0.95% of the sample. Sequencing was performed on PBMCs. These receptors were obtained from a female donor in good health and CMV-seronegative.

The genes are TRBV15 and TRBJ2-2, with 12 bases matching TRBD2. V trimming: 2 bases; J trimming: 2 bases; junction bases outside the gene matches: 15. This CDR3 has 21 amino acids. Germline V gene data show CDR1 as LNHNV and CDR2 as YYDKDF (reference sequence). The CDR3 reads CATSRKGGEGLAGQNTGELFF. The DNA for the CDR3 is TGTGCCACCAGCAGAAAGGGGGGCGAGGGACTAGCGGGTCAAAACACCGGGGAGCTGTTTTTT.

The chain uses TRBV7-2 and TRBJ1-1; D is undetermined. V dropped 2 bases and J dropped 5 bases, with 15 bases sitting between them. The length of the CDR3 is 15 residues. Germline V CDR1 and CDR2: SGHTA, FQGNSA. Written as DNA, the CDR3 is TGTGCCAGCAGCTTATTCCAGGCCCGGGGAACTGAAGCTTTCTTT. Protein sequence: CASSLFQARGTEAFF.

The genes are TRBV6-6 and TRBJ1-1; 9 positions agree with TRBD1. Germline V CDR1 and CDR2: MNHNY, SVGAGI (reference sequence). The CDR3 extends over 16 amino acids. V lost 8 bases and J lost 1; bases outside the gene matches: 11. The CDR3 is CASLSGTGIRNTEAFF. CDR3 sequence (DNA): TGTGCCAGCCTCTCCGGGACAGGGATCAGGAACACTGAAGCTTTCTTT.

The J gene is TRBJ1-4, the V gene TRBV30; no clear D. V was cut by 3 bases and J by 8 bases, with 19 bases left in between. Germline V gene lookup returns CDR1 GTSNPN and CDR2 SVGIG (reference sequence). This CDR3 comprises 15 residues. CDR3 in amino acids: CAWSVTDGIGEKLFF. In DNA, the CDR3 is TGTGCCTGGAGCGTCACGGACGGGATCGGAGAAAAACTGTTTTTT.

CDR3: CASSLLSGGNTEAFF. In DNA form, the CDR3 reads TGTGCCAGCAGCTTATTGTCAGGGGGGAACACTGAAGCTTTCTTT. The chain has TRBV7-9 and TRBJ1-1; TRBD1 agrees at 7 bases. The germline V gene encodes CDR1 SEHNR and CDR2 FQNEAQ (reference sequence). The CDR3 runs 15 residues. Trimming removed 2 bases from V and 1 base from J; junction bases left unmatched: 4.

This clone appeared once. The chain carries TRBV7-2 and TRBJ2-7; 10 bases are a match to TRBD2. Per the germline V gene, CDR1 is SGHTA and CDR2 is FQGNSA. Trimming took 5 bases from V and 4 from J; bases not matched to a gene: 17. The CDR3 consists of 18 residues. CDR3 nucleotide sequence: TGTGCCAGCAGCCCTCCAAGACGAACCGGGACTAGCGAATACGAGCAGTACTTC. This codes for CASSPPRRTGTSEYEQYF.

The chain carries TRBV19 and TRBJ2-2; a weak D match, TRBD1 (5 bases). Germline V CDR1 and CDR2: LNHDA, SQIVND (reference sequence). Trimming took 2 bases from V and 4 from J, leaving 14 bases between them. This CDR3 has 16 residues. The CDR3 DNA reads TGTGCCAGTAGTATATCGAGGCAGGGTGGCACCGGGGAGCTGTTTTTT. Translated: CASSISRQGGTGELFF.

The chain combines TRBV28 with TRBJ2-7; 9 bases map to TRBD2. V lost 7 bases to trimming and J lost 3 bases; unmatched junction nucleotides: 19. The germline V gene encodes CDR1 MDHEN and CDR2 SYDVKM. There are 18 residues in the CDR3. CDR3 in DNA: TGTGCCAGCAACCAACAGGGAGGAATTAGCGGGAGAGTCTACGAGCAGTACTTC. It yields the protein CASNQQGGISGRVYEQYF.

This chain uses TRBV28 with TRBJ2-7, with 9 bases identical to TRBD1. Germline V gene sequence: CDR1 MDHEN, CDR2 SYDVKM. The CDR3 contains 19 residues. J was trimmed by 5 bases and V by 5 bases; bases with no gene match: 22. CDR3 nucleotide sequence: TGTGCCAGCAGTCCGGCATTGTTCCAACAGGGGGCCGCCCCCGACGAGCAGTACTTC. It yields the protein CASSPALFQQGAAPDEQYF.

This clone occurred once. The chain recombines TRBV5-1 with TRBJ2-1, with a possible D match to TRBD1 (6 bases). Germline CDR1 reads SGHRS; CDR2 reads YFSETQ. This CDR3 has 16 amino acids. The V gene lost 4 bases and the J gene lost 2 bases, with 16 bases spanning the gap. The CDR3 loop is CASSRGGWTAYNEQFF. The CDR3 nucleotides are TGCGCCAGCAGCAGGGGTGGGTGGACAGCCTACAATGAGCAGTTCTTC.

The rearrangement joins TRBV27 to TRBJ2-7, with TRBD1 identical over 8 bases. This CDR3 contains 14 residues. Germline CDR1 reads MNHEY; CDR2 reads SMNVEV (reference sequence). The ends lost 6 bases at V and 3 bases at J; junction bases unmatched: 7. This CDR3 is CASSLTGVLYEQYF. Written as DNA, the CDR3 is TGTGCCAGCAGCCTGACAGGGGTCCTCTACGAGCAGTACTTC.

The V call is TRBV29-1, the J call TRBJ2-3, with D possibly TRBD2 on 7 matching bases. V lost 1 base and J lost 6, with 17 bases in between. CDR1 and CDR2 (germline): SQVTM, ANQGSEA. The CDR3 has 15 amino acids. CDR3 protein: CSVEGGGQLHDTQYF. CDR3 DNA: TGCAGCGTTGAAGGGGGGGGGCAACTTCACGATACGCAGTATTTT.

This clone was recorded once. This rearrangement joins TRBV16 to TRBJ1-1; 8 bases are a match to TRBD1. V shed 0 bases, J shed 4 bases, and the junction held 4 bases outside the gene matches. CDR3 length: 15 residues. From germline, CDR1 is KGHSY and CDR2 FQNENV. The CDR3 reads CASSQSRTGGTEAFF. In DNA form, the CDR3 reads TGTGCCAGCAGCCAATCGAGAACAGGGGGCACTGAAGCTTTCTTT.

The chain is built from TRBV21-1 and TRBJ1-1; no DNA check was done on the table's D call, TRBD1. TRBV21-1 is labeled a pseudogene. This CDR3 has 15 residues. CDR3 sequence (DNA): TGTGCCAGCAGCGGAGAGACAGCGCAGGGTTGGGAAGCTTTCTTT. It translates to CASSGETAQGWEAFF.

This sequence joins TRBV2 and TRBJ2-1, with D perhaps matching TRBD2 (6 bases). V was shortened by 5 bases and J by 9 bases, with 14 bases between the two germline ends. The CDR3 is made up of 13 amino acids. Germline assignment: CDR1 SNHLY and CDR2 FYNNEI. The CDR3 DNA is TGTGCCAGCAGTAGACTAGTTTTGGTTGAGCAGTTCTTC. It yields the protein CASSRLVLVEQFF.

This clone has more than one count but fewer than ten. The chain joins TRBV23-1 to TRBJ2-5, with a weak D call TRBD1 (5 bases). TRBV23-1 is known as an ORF, though its function is uncertain. Trimming removed 6 bases at V and 4 bases at J, with 24 bases between. The CDR3 is 17 amino acids. The CDR3, as DNA: TGCGCCAGCAGAAAGAATAGGACAACTCACCCTCCAGAGACCCAGTACTTC. Amino acids: CASRKNRTTHPPETQYF.

J is TRBJ2-7 and V is TRBV14, with 10 bases matching TRBD2. J lost 3 bases, V lost 4 bases, and 6 bases had no gene match. Germline CDR1 is SGHDN and CDR2 is FVKESK. The CDR3 consists of 15 residues. The chain's CDR3 is CASSLRLAGNYEQYF. The CDR3 nucleotides are TGTGCCAGCAGCCTTAGACTAGCGGGCAACTACGAGCAGTACTTC.

The rearrangement uses TRBV7-9 and TRBJ2-3, with no clear D. CDR3 length: 15 amino acids. V was trimmed by 1 base and J by 0 bases, leaving 8 bases between them. Germline CDR1 SEHNR, CDR2 FQNEAQ (reference sequence). The chain's CDR3 is CASSLVSGSTDTQYF. The DNA for the CDR3 is TGTGCCAGCAGCTTAGTGTCAGGTAGCACAGATACGCAGTATTTT.

The chain recombines TRBV7-3 with TRBJ2-5; the match to TRBD1 covers 12 bases. The germline gives CDR1 SGHTA, CDR2 FQGTGA. With 5 bases clipped from V and 5 bases from J, the junction kept 6 bases outside the gene matches. The CDR3 has 15 amino acids. CDR3 amino acids: CASSIGTGGAETQYF. CDR3 bases: TGTGCCAGCAGCATCGGGACAGGGGGCGCTGAGACCCAGTACTTC.